This T cell receptor beta chain was identified during a study of blood T cell repertoires in COVID-19. Study background: The United States, Italy and Spain supplied acute and convalescent COVID-19 samples.

The germline V gene has CDR1 MDHEN and CDR2 SYDVKM. The CDR3 spans 11 residues. Trimming took off 7 bases at V and 3 bases at J, with 6 bases between the two ends. Clinical histories supplied by participants themselves formed the basis of cohort assignment. Donors of Cohort 3 who recovered were those that had two negative PCRs, clearance, or symptom resolution. Sequenced by immunoSEQ multiplex PCR; TCRdb stores in-frame clones only, minus some. The sample lists under 300,000 clones, 89% occurring once. The genes are TRBV28 and TRBJ1-1; possibly TRBD1 for D (6 bases). The TCR comes from a woman aged 40 to 50 who had recovered from COVID-19. The sample was PBMCs or T cells enriched from blood (not recorded which). The CDR3 sequence: CASKGDTEAFF. The CDR3 bases are TGTGCCAGCAAGGGGGACACTGAAGCTTTCTTT.